This T cell receptor beta chain is drawn from a study of blood T cell repertoires in COVID-19. Study overall: Both acute and convalescent COVID-19 samples were obtained from the United States, Italy and Spain.

Losses at the gene ends were 3 bases for V and 4 bases for J; bases not matched to a gene: 7. The CDR3 spans 14 residues. Germline CDR1 is SGHNT and CDR2 is YYREEE (reference sequence). Clones were read by immunoSEQ multiplex PCR, and TCRdb kept only the in-frame ones, dropping some. The sample has 150,000 to 200,000 clones, almost 85% seen once. All recovered Cohort 3 donors got two negative PCRs, got clearance, or saw symptom resolution. The source of this sequence is a man in his forties or fifties who had recovered from COVID-19. The rearrangement links TRBV5-4 to TRBJ2-7; 7 nucleotides align to TRBD1. The sequenced material came from PBMCs or T cells enriched from blood (not recorded which). DNA of the CDR3: TGTGCCAGCAGCTCGCCGGGACAGATATACGAGCAGTACTTC. It is translated as CASSSPGQIYEQYF.